Presented here are 29 T cell receptor beta chains from one specimen sequenced in a study of T cells in Graves' hyperthyroidism and ophthalmopathy. Template material for amplifying TCR beta CDR3 regions consisted of RNA transcripts. First-round RT-PCR with HTBI primers amplified the TCR CDR3 region. TCRdb itself ran the multiplex PCR reads through MiXCR, one entry per CDR3 protein. The sample shows about 350,000 distinct CDR3 sequences, 18% of them seen only once. Sequenced: blood. These receptor sequences come from a woman between 35 and 50 years old with Graves' ophthalmopathy.

This clonotype was counted many times. The chain combines TRBV12-3 or TRBV12-4 with TRBJ2-5; the match to TRBD1 covers 7 bases. This CDR3 spans 14 amino acids. The trim removed 5 bases at V and 5 bases at J, leaving 8 bases unmatched. CDR3: CASSLTGERETQYF. CDR3 DNA: TGTGCCAGCAGTCTTACAGGGGAGAGGGAGACCCAGTACTTC.

This clonotype came up a few times. The V and J genes are TRBV30 and TRBJ1-2; D not certain. The CDR3 covers 15 residues. V gave up 1 base and J gave up 3 bases, with 15 bases separating them. Germline assignment: CDR1 GTSNPN and CDR2 SVGIG (reference sequence). Written as DNA, the CDR3 is TGTGCCTGGAGTGGAGATCTCGGATCGGACTATGGCTACACCTTC. Translated: CAWSGDLGSDYGYTF.

Ten or more counts support this clonotype. The chain joins TRBV7-3 to TRBJ2-3; no definite D call. With 4 bases removed from V and 4 bases from J, the gap between germline ends came to 9 bases. The length of the CDR3 is 13 residues. Germline loops: CDR1 SGHTA, CDR2 FQGTGA. The CDR3 nucleotides are TGTGCCAGCAGCTCGTCACATTCAGATACGCAGTATTTT. This codes for CASSSSHSDTQYF.

The V call is TRBV12-3 or TRBV12-4, the J call TRBJ1-1, with D tentatively TRBD1 (6 bases). The CDR3 covers 15 residues. Trimming took 4 bases from V and 5 from J, leaving 17 bases between them. The CDR3 reads CASSSRGQGRTEAFF. The DNA of the CDR3 is TGTGCCAGCAGTTCCAGAGGGCAGGGGAGAACTGAAGCTTTCTTT.

This clonotype was counted ten times or more. The chain joins TRBV15 to TRBJ1-1, with D tentatively TRBD1 (5 bases). This CDR3 is built from 14 residues. V shed 5 bases and J shed 1 base, with 11 bases lying between them. Germline V CDR1 and CDR2: LNHNV, YYDKDF (reference sequence). The CDR3: CATSPSRGNTEAFF. CDR3 bases: TGTGCCACCAGCCCCAGTAGGGGGAACACTGAAGCTTTCTTT.

In its sample, this clonotype was seen a few times. The chain combines TRBV5-1 with TRBJ2-1; possible D gene TRBD1, 6 bases. The V end lost 2 bases, the J end lost 10 bases, and 22 bases lay between the germline ends. Germline lookup yields CDR1 SGHRS and CDR2 YFSETQ. The CDR3 totals 16 residues. The CDR3 DNA is TGCGCCAGCAGCTTTTATACAGGGAACCTTCCTGGGGAGCAGTTCTTC. This codes for CASSFYTGNLPGEQFF.

This clonotype has at least ten counts. CDR3 nucleotides: TGTGCCAGCAGTTTAAGGGGGGGGTGGGGCACTGAAGCTTTCTTT. Translating gives CASSLRGGWGTEAFF. The chain is built from TRBV28 and TRBJ1-1, with D perhaps TRBD1 (6 bases). Trimming took 2 bases from V and 4 from J, leaving 14 bases between them. CDR1 and CDR2 from the germline V gene are MDHEN and SYDVKM. There are 15 residues in the CDR3. Full variable domain (rest looked up from reference TRBV28 and TRBJ1-1): DVKVTQSSRYLVKRTGEKVFLECVQDMDHENMFWYRQDPGLGLRLIYFSYDVKMKEKGDIPEGYSVSREKKERFSLILESASTNQTSMYLCASSLRGGWGTEAFFGQGTRLTVV.

This chain joins TRBV6-1 and TRBJ1-5, with no clear D. V was cut by 6 bases and J by 7 bases, with 22 bases left in between. CDR3 length: 16 residues. Per the germline V gene, CDR1 is MNHNS and CDR2 is SASEGT. DNA for the CDR3: TGTGCCAGCAGACCCGCCGTGGGAGGGTTTGACCAGCCCCAGCATTTT. Protein: CASRPAVGGFDQPQHF.

This clonotype was seen repeatedly, ten times or more. V gene TRBV28 combines with J gene TRBJ1-1, with TRBD1 matching 8 bases. The CDR3 totals 16 residues. The germline gives CDR1 MDHEN, CDR2 SYDVKM. With 2 bases clipped from V and 1 base from J, the junction kept 6 bases outside the gene matches. CDR3 protein: CASSLPRGLPNTEAFF. The CDR3 DNA is TGTGCCAGCAGTTTACCCAGGGGGCTGCCGAACACTGAAGCTTTCTTT.

This clonotype was detected a few times. This may be a read error: a much more frequent sequence differs by one nucleotide. This sequence joins TRBV6-2 or TRBV6-3 and TRBJ1-5; D might be TRBD1 (5 bases). V lost 3 bases and J lost 0, with 18 bases in between. CDR1 is MNHEY and CDR2 is SVGEGT in the germline V gene. The CDR3 consists of 18 residues. DNA of the CDR3: TGTGCCAGCAGTTATACAGGCGATATCCATCATAGCAATCAGCCCCAGCATTTT. Its protein is CASSYTGDIHHSNQPQHF.

This clonotype has a count of ten or more. The chain recombines TRBV27 with TRBJ1-5; D unclear. Deletions cut 6 bases from V and 0 bases from J, with 18 bases between. Germline-derived CDR1 and CDR2 are MNHEY and SMNVEV (reference sequence). The CDR3 extends over 17 amino acids. DNA of the CDR3: TGTGCCAGCAGATTGTCGGCCAGGAGCTATAGCAATCAGCCCCAGCATTTT. It yields the protein CASRLSARSYSNQPQHF.

This chain links TRBV28 with TRBJ2-7; 16 bases agree with TRBD2. The CDR3 totals 17 residues. After removal of 5 bases from V and 6 bases from J, the junction contained 10 bases not matched to a gene. Germline CDR1 reads MDHEN; CDR2 reads SYDVKM. In DNA form, the CDR3 reads TGTGCCAGCAGTGACCTGGGACTAGCGGGGGGGCAGATCGAGCAGTACTTC. As protein: CASSDLGLAGGQIEQYF.

This chain connects TRBV6-1 to TRBJ2-7; 10 nucleotides line up with TRBD1. The germline V gene has CDR1 MNHNS and CDR2 SASEGT. CDR3 length: 14 amino acids. J lost 7 bases, V lost 6 bases, and 9 bases had no gene match. CDR3 region: CASRAGTGEGEQYF. In DNA form, the CDR3 reads TGTGCCAGCAGAGCCGGGACAGGGGAGGGAGAGCAGTACTTC.

With regard to this clonotype: One end of the junction varies from germline; a read error may be responsible. The V gene is TRBV28, the J gene TRBJ2-7; TRBD1 matches 9 bases. The CDR3 extends over 14 amino acids. Germline V gene lookup returns CDR1 MDHEN and CDR2 SYDVKM. CDR3 amino acids: CASSPEQGAYEQSF. CDR3 coding DNA: TGTGCCAGCAGCCCGGAACAGGGGGCCTACGAGCAGTCCTTC. Complete variable domain (other parts from reference TRBV28 and TRBJ2-7): DVKVTQSSRYLVKRTGEKVFLECVQDMDHENMFWYRQDPGLGLRLIYFSYDVKMKEKGDIPEGYSVSREKKERFSLILESASTNQTSMYLCASSPEQGAYEQSFGPGTRLTVT.

This clonotype was detected many times. The chain combines TRBV6-5 with TRBJ1-2; TRBD1 agrees at 7 bases. CDR1 is MNHEY and CDR2 is SVGAGI in the germline V gene. The trim removed 2 bases at V and 5 bases at J, leaving 5 bases unmatched. The CDR3 spans 14 residues. CDR3: CASSYRTGDYGYTF. DNA for the CDR3: TGTGCCAGCAGTTACCGAACAGGGGATTATGGCTACACCTTC.

In its sample, this clonotype ranks as medium-sized. The J gene is TRBJ2-2, the V gene TRBV6-1; D gene uncertain. CDR1 MNHNS and CDR2 SASEGT come from the germline V gene. The CDR3 length is 15 residues. V shed 1 base and J shed 0 bases, with 6 bases lying between them. Here the CDR3 reads CASSEEAANTGELFF. The CDR3 region has the DNA TGTGCCAGCAGTGAAGAGGCAGCGAACACCGGGGAGCTGTTTTTT.

This chain joins TRBV12-3 or TRBV12-4 and TRBJ2-5; D call uncertain. The CDR3 covers 12 residues. V was clipped by 5 bases and J by 5 bases, with 9 bases between them. This CDR3 reads CASSPDGETQYF. The CDR3 nucleotides read TGTGCCAGCAGTCCGGACGGGGAGACCCAGTACTTC.

The V and J genes are TRBV7-2 and TRBJ2-4; D is perhaps TRBD2 (7 bases). The CDR3 contains 17 residues. The germline gives CDR1 SGHTA, CDR2 FQGNSA. Trimming removed 5 bases at V and 4 bases at J, with 21 bases between. CDR3 protein: CASSKYLGGGGKNIQYF. The CDR3, as DNA: TGTGCCAGCAGCAAATACCTTGGAGGGGGGGGAAAAAACATTCAGTACTTC.

This clonotype is a singleton in its sample. This sequence joins TRBV10-3 and TRBJ2-2; TRBD1 matches 12 bases. Germline CDR1 is ENHRY and CDR2 is SYGVKD. Trimming at V came to 8 bases and at J to 5 bases, leaving 6 bases not matched to a gene. The CDR3 totals 15 residues. The CDR3: CAIGTGGRKTGELFF. The CDR3 DNA reads as TGTGCCATCGGGACAGGGGGCAGGAAAACCGGGGAGCTGTTTTTT.

CDR3 residues: CASSPGQASGYTF. Written as DNA, the CDR3 is TGTGCCAGCAGCCCGGGACAGGCGTCGGGGTACACCTTC. The chain employs TRBV6-5 and TRBJ1-2, with 8 bases matching TRBD1. The V and J ends lost 6 bases and 11 bases, in that order; junction bases with no gene match: 11. CDR3 size: 13 residues. From germline, CDR1 is MNHEY and CDR2 SVGAGI.

This clonotype was recorded many times. The chain combines TRBV5-5 with TRBJ2-7; 7 bases are a match to TRBD2. Per the germline V gene, CDR1 is SGHKS and CDR2 is YYEKEE (reference sequence). V lost 3 bases, J lost 4 bases, and 4 bases stayed unmatched. The CDR3 contains 13 residues. The CDR3 region has the DNA TGTGCCAGCAGCTGGAACGGGGGGTACGAGCAGTACTTC. Protein product: CASSWNGGYEQYF. The variable domain in full, completed from reference TRBV5-5 and TRBJ2-7, reads DAGVTQSPTHLIKTRGQQVTLRCSPISGHKSVSWYQQVLGQGPQFIFQYYEKEERGRGNFPDRFSARQFPNYSSELNVNALLLGDSALYLCASSWNGGYEQYFGPGTRLTVT.

The table lists this clonotype with many counts. This chain uses TRBV6-1 with TRBJ1-6; 8 bases fit TRBD1. The CDR3 loop spans 18 amino acids. The J segment lost 5 bases and the V segment lost 4 bases, leaving 13 bases of the junction unmatched. Germline V gives CDR1 MNHNS, CDR2 SASEGT. Written as DNA, the CDR3 is TGTGCCAGCAGTGGGTCGGTGGCAGGGGGCGTTAATAATTCACCCCTCCACTTT. Residues: CASSGSVAGGVNNSPLHF.

This clonotype was counted ten times or more. The chain combines TRBV3-1 with TRBJ1-2, with D possibly matching TRBD1 (5 bases). The CDR3 totals 12 residues. V lost 2 bases to trimming and J lost 8 bases, with 9 bases between them. Germline CDR1 reads LGHDT; CDR2 reads YNNKEL (reference sequence). The CDR3: CASSQQGLGYTF. Here the CDR3 DNA reads TGTGCCAGCAGCCAACAGGGACTCGGCTACACCTTC.

Remarks on this clonotype: This may arise from a read error, as a much more abundant clone is one base away. The J gene is TRBJ2-5, the V gene TRBV6-2 or TRBV6-3; no clear D gene. The CDR3 runs 14 residues. In germline, CDR1 is MNHEY, CDR2 SVGEGT. Trimming removed 4 bases from V and 5 bases from J, with 14 bases in between. The CDR3 region is CASSSVQLRETQYF. The CDR3 coding sequence is TGTGCCAGCAGTTCTGTACAGCTGAGGGAGACCCAGTACTTC.

This clonotype occurred many times. The chain has TRBV19 and TRBJ1-1; 9 nucleotides match TRBD1. With V trimmed by 3 bases and J by 5 bases, 7 bases remained unmatched. The CDR3 is 15 residues long. The germline V gene encodes CDR1 LNHDA and CDR2 SQIVND (reference sequence). The CDR3 DNA is TGTGCCAGTAGTATTAAGGGACAGGGAGGGACTGAAGCTTTCTTT. It translates to CASSIKGQGGTEAFF.

This clonotype has at least ten counts. The chain is built from TRBV28 and TRBJ1-2, with 10 bases identical to TRBD1. Per germline, CDR1 MDHEN and CDR2 SYDVKM. The J segment lost 8 bases and the V segment lost 6 bases, leaving 6 bases of the junction unmatched. The CDR3 totals 13 residues. CDR3 residues: CASRLGQGLGYTF. The CDR3 nucleotides are TGTGCCAGCAGACTGGGACAGGGGTTAGGCTACACCTTC.

The chain employs TRBV27 and TRBJ1-1; possibly TRBD1 for D (5 bases). Germline CDR1 MNHEY, CDR2 SMNVEV (reference sequence). The CDR3 extends over 15 amino acids. Trimming cost V 5 bases and J 4 bases, with 17 bases left between them. Here the CDR3 reads CASSQDGTLSTEAFF. CDR3 in DNA: TGTGCCAGCAGTCAGGACGGGACGCTCTCCACTGAAGCTTTCTTT.

At least ten counts were recorded for this clonotype. The chain joins TRBV6-5 to TRBJ2-7; D is possibly TRBD1 (5 bases). Germline V gene lookup returns CDR1 MNHEY and CDR2 SVGAGI. The CDR3 is 15 amino acids. Trimming cost V 0 bases and J 1 base, with 10 bases left between them. CDR3 coding DNA: TGTGCCAGCAGTTACTCAGGGGTAGGGTCCTACGAGCAGTACTTC. It translates to CASSYSGVGSYEQYF.

This clonotype was detected ten times or more. The gene calls are TRBV27 and TRBJ1-2; TRBD1 is a possible D gene (6 bases). Germline V CDR1 and CDR2: MNHEY, SMNVEV (reference sequence). V was trimmed by 0 bases and J by 4 bases, leaving 18 bases between them. The CDR3 sequence is 17 residues long. The CDR3 loop is CASSLSWGQPSGYGYTF. The CDR3 coding sequence is TGTGCCAGCAGTTTATCGTGGGGGCAGCCCTCGGGCTATGGCTACACCTTC.